The T cell receptor beta chain under discussion was sequenced for a study of T-cell reconstitution after alpha-beta-depleted transplantation in children. Notes on the study in general: Alpha-beta T cells about two months after transplant reportedly derived from several hundred expanded graft clones. Elevated TCRbeta diversity at day 60 was traced, in some patients, to surviving recipient T cells and thymic progenitors. One year after transplant, T-cell counts and diversity came mostly from newly produced T cells.

In this sample, this clonotype turned up a few times. Its antigen is currently unknown. Germline V gives CDR1 SGDLS, CDR2 YYNGEE. V dropped 4 bases and J dropped 8 bases, with 16 bases sitting between them. This CDR3 contains 14 residues. Using unique molecular identifiers, the investigators prepared the TCRbeta library. MiXCR was run by TCRdb on the PCR reads, yielding one entry per CDR3 protein. The sample has hundreds of thousands of distinct CDR3 sequences, 24% seen once. The receptor was derived from a female patient aged 2-10 years who had a stem cell transplant for congenital amegakaryocytic thrombocytopenia, so the T cells may come from the graft donor. The specimen comprised PBMCs, mostly from graft donor cells, sampled 360 days after TCRalphabeta/CD19-depleted stem cell transplant. This chain links TRBV9 with TRBJ2-1; weak D call: TRBD2 (6 bases). The CDR3 spells CASSPRLVIDEQFF. The CDR3 DNA follows: TGTGCCAGCAGCCCCAGACTAGTTATCGATGAGCAGTTCTTC.